The present entry profiles one T cell receptor beta chain with its context. This record belongs to a study of blood T cell repertoires in COVID-19. Study background: The samples span acute and convalescent COVID-19 from the United States, Italy and Spain. PBMCs, B-cell-depleted T cells, or T cells were the source of the cDNA or gDNA that made up the material.

Looked up from germline, CDR1 is KGHDR and CDR2 is SFDVKD. The CDR3 sequence is 16 residues long. V lost 5 bases to trimming and J lost 3 bases, with 18 bases between them. Authors' analysis steps: Amplification with reference gene primers provided the estimates of nucleated cell counts. Sequencing used immunoSEQ multiplex PCR; TCRdb keeps in-frame clones, though not all of them. That table gives V, J and clone size, and the DNA gave D and trimming. The profile shows about 220,000 clones, about 86% of them singletons. The receptor's source is a woman in her 30s who had recovered from COVID-19. Source material: peripheral blood. This chain links TRBV24-1 with TRBJ2-5, with D perhaps TRBD1 (7 bases). CDR3 sequence reads: CATSGTLGRGEETQYF. CDR3 nucleotide sequence: TGTGCCACCAGTGGCACCTTAGGCAGGGGGGAAGAGACCCAGTACTTC.